A single sample gave rise to the 8 T cell receptor beta chains below, sequenced in a study of regulatory T cells in long-lasting Graves disease. Building of the TCR beta libraries involved iRepertoire HTBI primers and Arm-PCR of CDR3 regions. TCRdb re-analysed the multiplex PCR reads in MiXCR, keeping a single row per CDR3 protein. This sample has roughly 500,000 distinct CDR3 sequences; about 13% occur once, and the top ten carry approximately 9.3%. As for time point: newly diagnosed GD, antithyroid drugs for less than 3 months. Making the TCR library involved RNA that had been extracted from PBMCs. Another study also made use of these data, one on T cells in Graves' hyperthyroidism and ophthalmopathy.

Sequencing was performed on peripheral blood mononuclear cells (PBMCs), taken at new diagnosis, from a patient treated with antithyroid drugs. Receptors were obtained from a man between 25 and 39 years old with Graves disease.

The chain carries TRBV30 and TRBJ2-7, with 11 bases that match TRBD2. The V gene end was trimmed by 3 bases and the J gene end by 4 bases; junction bases not matched to a gene: 8. This CDR3 spans 15 amino acids. Germline V gene lookup returns CDR1 GTSNPN and CDR2 SVGIG (reference sequence). CDR3 region: CAWSVSGRARYEQYF. CDR3 coding DNA: TGTGCCTGGAGCGTTAGCGGGAGGGCCAGGTACGAGCAGTACTTC.

This clonotype was found many times. J is TRBJ2-5 and V is TRBV20-1, with 7 bases aligning to TRBD1. The V segment lost 6 bases and the J segment 0 bases; nucleotides outside the gene matches: 10. Per germline, CDR1 DFQATT and CDR2 SNEGSKA (reference sequence). The CDR3 runs to 15 residues. The CDR3 DNA reads as TGCAGTGCCGGATCGAAGGGACAGTACCAAGAGACCCAGTACTTC. Residues: CSAGSKGQYQETQYF.

This clonotype was counted at least ten times. The V gene is TRBV29-1, the J gene TRBJ2-3, with D unresolved. CDR3 length: 14 amino acids. CDR1 is SQVTM, CDR2 ANQGSEA, per germline. Trimming pared 4 bases from V and 2 bases from J, leaving 13 bases between. CDR3 nucleotide sequence: TGCAGCGTTGCCAACGGCTTAAACACAGATACGCAGTATTTT. This codes for CSVANGLNTDTQYF.

As concerns this clonotype: A much larger clonotype is one base distant, so this may be a read error. The CDR3 is CAGSFRGQGNTGELFF. CDR3 in DNA: TGTGCCGGCAGTTTCCGGGGACAGGGGAACACCGGGGAGCTGTTTTTT. V gene TRBV12-3 or TRBV12-4 combines with J gene TRBJ2-2, with 9 bases aligning to TRBD1. The CDR3 has 16 residues.

The chain has TRBV27 and TRBJ2-1, with 13 positions matching TRBD2. Germline V CDR1 and CDR2: MNHEY, SMNVEV (reference sequence). The CDR3 totals 14 residues. V was clipped by 3 bases and J by 15 bases; unmatched bases: 8. Here the CDR3 reads CASSFRTSGSDWFF. The CDR3, as DNA: TGTGCCAGCAGTTTTAGGACTAGCGGGAGTGATTGGTTCTTC.

In its sample, this clonotype was seen many times. The gene calls are TRBV30 and TRBJ1-2, with 7 bases identical to TRBD1. CDR1 is GTSNPN, CDR2 SVGIG, per germline (reference sequence). The CDR3 sequence is 13 residues long. V shed 4 bases and J 5 bases; nucleotides not matched to a gene: 7. The CDR3, as DNA: TGTGCCTGGAAAGTCGGGACAGTTTATGGCTACACCTTC. Translated, it gives CAWKVGTVYGYTF.

Comment on this clonotype: One base separates it from a far larger clone, so it is likely a read error. The chain joins TRBV7-9 to TRBJ2-7, with D maybe TRBD2 (6 bases). The CDR3 is 15 residues long. Germline-derived CDR1 and CDR2 are SEHNR and FQNEAQ (reference sequence). CDR3 region: CASRLRFAGPYEQYF. The CDR3 coding sequence is TGTGCCAGCCGCTTACGTTTCGCGGGGCCCTACGAGCAGTACTTC.

Ten or more counts support this clonotype. The junction departs from the called germline gene at one end, perhaps through a read error. The rearrangement joins TRBV12-3 or TRBV12-4 to TRBJ2-7; no clear D gene. The CDR3 is 11 residues long. The CDR3: CASSLQYVQYF. In DNA, the CDR3 is TGTGCCAGCAGTTTACAGTACGTGCAGTACTTC.